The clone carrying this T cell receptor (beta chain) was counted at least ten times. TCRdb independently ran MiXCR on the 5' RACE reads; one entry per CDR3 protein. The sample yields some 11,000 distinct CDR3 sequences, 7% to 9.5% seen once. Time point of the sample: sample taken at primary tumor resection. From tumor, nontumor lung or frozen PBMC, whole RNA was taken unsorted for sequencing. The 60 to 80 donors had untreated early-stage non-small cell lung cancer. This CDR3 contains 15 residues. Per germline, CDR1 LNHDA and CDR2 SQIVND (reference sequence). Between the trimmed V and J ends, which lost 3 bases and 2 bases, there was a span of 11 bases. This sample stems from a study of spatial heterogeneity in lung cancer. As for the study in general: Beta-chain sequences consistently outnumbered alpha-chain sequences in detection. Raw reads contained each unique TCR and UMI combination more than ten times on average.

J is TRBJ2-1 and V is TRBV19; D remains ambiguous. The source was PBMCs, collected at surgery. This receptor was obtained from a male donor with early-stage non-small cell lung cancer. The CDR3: CASSISMGPYNEQFF. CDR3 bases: TGTGCCAGTAGTATCTCTATGGGCCCCTACAATGAGCAGTTCTTC.